The 4 T cell receptor beta chains given below trace back to one sample, sequenced in a study of blood T cell repertoires in COVID-19 (dated by TCRdb to about 2020). Libraries were made using the immunoSEQ multiplex PCR assay. TCRdb retrieved this table from immuneACCESS and kept in-frame rearrangements only. Not all clones are present; in checked studies, unresolved V genes account for under half, and no reason is known for the remainder. In this sample the table shows about 200,000 clones, approximately 83% of which occur a single time. The top ten clonotypes cover roughly 7% of the sample. Sequenced material: PBMCs or T cells enriched from blood (not recorded which). Source of these receptors: a man aged 40-49 years who had recovered from COVID-19.

This chain joins TRBV11-3 and TRBJ2-7; TRBD1 agrees at 8 bases. The CDR3 extends over 13 amino acids. With V trimmed by 5 bases and J by 2 bases, 2 bases remained unmatched. Germline V gene lookup returns CDR1 SGHNT and CDR2 YENEEA. The CDR3 here is CASSQDRAYEQYF. The CDR3 DNA sequence: TGTGCCAGCAGCCAGGACAGGGCCTACGAGCAGTACTTC. The full variable domain, its missing parts supplied by reference TRBV11-3 and TRBJ2-7, is EAGVVQSPRYKIIEKKQPVAFWCNPISGHNTLYWYLQNLGQGPELLIRYENEEAVDDSQLPKDRFSAERLKGVDSTLKIQPAELGDSAVYLCASSQDRAYEQYFGPGTRLTVT.

CDR3 coding DNA: TGTGCCAGCAGTGCTAGCGGGGGCAACACCGGGGAGCTGTTTTTT. This sequence encodes CASSASGGNTGELFF. The J gene is TRBJ2-2, the V gene TRBV2; 10 bases are shared with TRBD2. J was trimmed by 2 bases and V by 4 bases; bases with no gene match: 1. This CDR3 region has 15 residues. Germline assignment: CDR1 SNHLY and CDR2 FYNNEI. The variable domain in full, completed from reference TRBV2 and TRBJ2-2, reads EPEVTQTPSHQVTQMGQEVILRCVPISNHLYFYWYRQILGQKVEFLVSFYNNEISEKSEIFDDQFSVERPDGSNFTLKIRSTKLEDSAMYFCASSASGGNTGELFFGEGSRLTVL.

The J gene is TRBJ2-3, the V gene TRBV7-9; D not certain. Deletions cut 5 bases from V and 0 bases from J, with 9 bases between. Germline CDR1 SEHNR, CDR2 FQNEAQ (reference sequence). The CDR3 runs to 14 residues. The CDR3 loop is CASSISASTDTQYF. The CDR3 bases are TGTGCCAGCAGCATTTCAGCGAGCACAGATACGCAGTATTTT.

The gene calls are TRBV30 and TRBJ1-2; D not certain. Trimming removed 0 bases at V and 7 bases at J, with 6 bases between. Per germline, CDR1 GTSNPN and CDR2 SVGIG (reference sequence). This CDR3 has 11 residues. This chain's CDR3 is CAWSVSSGYTF. DNA for the CDR3: TGTGCCTGGAGTGTGTCCAGTGGCTACACCTTC.